This entry describes one T cell receptor (beta chain). As yet, its antigen is unknown. The Oncomine TCR Beta short-read assay was applied to DNA of cultured CD4+ T cells. Using its own MiXCR run on the PCR reads, TCRdb lists one record per CDR3 protein. This sample carries roughly 15,000 distinct CDR3 sequences, over 40% of them seen once, and the ten largest clones take 10% to 15%. This record belongs to a study of vaccination and CD4 T cells after COVID-19. Looking at the study overall: Convalescent donors totaled six males and four females, including two who were Hispanic. Some control cultures received a CEFX pool, which served as the positive control. Others received an HIV-1 Nef pool or no peptide.

Regarding time point: late sampling 161 to 241 days after vaccination in three convalescent patients. Treatment denoted: roughly 10-day PBMC culture with coronavirus spike peptide pools or control peptides (ViraFEST assay). The sequence was collected from a human donor who had recovered from COVID-19. The input for sequencing was CD4+ T cells from blood, cultured in vitro, taken about 7 months after SARS-CoV-2 vaccination.

CDR3 DNA: TGTGCCAGCAGTTTAGGTCCAGGGGACTACTATGGCTACACCTTC. This translates into CASSLGPGDYYGYTF. V and J are TRBV28 and TRBJ1-2; possibly TRBD1 for D (6 bases). The CDR3 length is 15 residues. CDR1 and CDR2 (germline): MDHEN, SYDVKM. Trimming shortened V by 2 bases and J by 3 bases, and 13 bases separated the two germline ends.